This T cell receptor (beta chain) was found in a study of a mutant IDH1 vaccine in newly diagnosed glioma. Study context: Before enrollment, the patients had been treated with radiotherapy alone, temozolomide alone, or both together. Most of them had received both. Overall study findings and caveats: Evidence of vaccine-induced immune responses was documented in 85% to 95% of patients.

From germline, CDR1 is SGHDT and CDR2 YYEEEE. The J segment lost 4 bases and the V segment lost 9 bases, leaving 10 bases of the junction unmatched. This CDR3 contains 13 residues. Some clones are missing from TCRdb's copy, which holds only in-frame ones; the method was immunoSEQ multiplex PCR. This sample carries about 11,000 clones, approximately 88% of them seen once, and the ten largest clones take 5.2%. Time point meaning: week 23, last vaccination. Vaccination used 300 ug of mutant IDH1 20-mer peptide per dose, with topical imiquimod. Each tumor in the donors was a new WHO grade 3 or 4 astrocytoma, IDH1-mutant and ATRX-lost. A remark on this clone: Its antigen is not identified.

This sequence joins TRBV5-6 and TRBJ2-7; 7 bases match TRBD2. The clonotype originates from a woman between 35 and 50 years old with glioma. Some clones in this sample may be carry-over from other donors' samples. The sequencing here drew on PBMCs, taken from a glioma patient whose treatment included an IDH1 peptide vaccine. The DNA for the CDR3 is TGTGCCAACTCGCGCGGGAGCGGATACGAGCAGTACTTC. Protein: CANSRGSGYEQYF.